Each of the 6 T cell receptor beta chains below was sequenced from the same sample in a study of T cell changes during pregnancy in multiple sclerosis. Only in-frame clones appear in the TCRdb table, and some are missing; sequencing was by immunoSEQ multiplex PCR. The sample holds about 38,000 clones, about 94% seen once. Sample: CD4+ T cells from peripheral blood mononuclear cells, taken in the second trimester of pregnancy. Every receptor here comes from a female donor with multiple sclerosis, enrolled in a pregnancy study.

V and J are TRBV13 and TRBJ2-2, with TRBD2 identical over 11 bases. Germline V gene sequence: CDR1 PRHDT, CDR2 FYEKMQ (reference sequence). The CDR3 covers 16 residues. The J segment lost 4 bases and the V segment lost 5 bases, leaving 6 bases of the junction unmatched. The CDR3 DNA reads as TGTGCCAGCAGCCCCCAACTAGCGGGAGCCACCGGGGAGCTGTTTTTT. Amino acids: CASSPQLAGATGELFF.

This clone showed up just a few times. This chain uses TRBV27 with TRBJ1-1; maybe TRBD1 (5 bases). Germline V lookup: CDR1 MNHEY, CDR2 SMNVEV (reference sequence). V gave up 6 bases and J gave up 5 bases, with 25 bases separating them. The CDR3 is made up of 17 amino acids. The CDR3 DNA reads as TGTGCCAGCAGACTCCGCCAGGGAAAGCACCTTGGTACTGAAGCTTTCTTT. This gives the protein CASRLRQGKHLGTEAFF.

V usage is TRBV28 and J usage is TRBJ1-2; D is perhaps TRBD1 (6 bases). The CDR3 consists of 12 residues. Trimming removed 6 bases from V and 4 bases from J, with 9 bases in between. Looked up from germline, CDR1 is MDHEN and CDR2 is SYDVKM. Here the CDR3 DNA reads TGTGCCAGCAGGGACAGCCTCTATGGCTACACCTTC. Protein: CASRDSLYGYTF.

The chain is built from TRBV30 and TRBJ1-3; no reliable D call. The CDR3 contains 14 residues. Germline V CDR1 and CDR2: GTSNPN, SVGIG (reference sequence). The ends were cut back, 2 bases at V and 1 base at J, with 9 bases in the middle. In nucleotides, the CDR3 is TGTGCCTGGAGTTTCGGGGAATCTGGAAACACCATATATTTT. Protein: CAWSFGESGNTIYF.

The rearrangement joins TRBV10-1 to TRBJ1-3; TRBD1 might be the D (5 bases). The CDR3 contains 17 residues. V lost 1 base to trimming and J lost 1 base, with 14 bases between them. The V gene's germline CDR1 is WNHNN and CDR2 SYGVQD (reference sequence). The CDR3 is CASSEWGEVVSGNTIYF. Here the CDR3 DNA reads TGCGCCAGCAGTGAGTGGGGCGAGGTCGTATCTGGAAACACCATATATTTT.

J is TRBJ2-7 and V is TRBV5-1; no clear D. The CDR3 length is 13 residues. The V end was cut by 2 bases, the J end by 0 bases, with 6 bases between. Per germline, CDR1 SGHRS and CDR2 YFSETQ. The CDR3 nucleotides are TGCGCCAGCAGCTTCACTATCTCCTACGAGCAGTACTTC. It codes for CASSFTISYEQYF.